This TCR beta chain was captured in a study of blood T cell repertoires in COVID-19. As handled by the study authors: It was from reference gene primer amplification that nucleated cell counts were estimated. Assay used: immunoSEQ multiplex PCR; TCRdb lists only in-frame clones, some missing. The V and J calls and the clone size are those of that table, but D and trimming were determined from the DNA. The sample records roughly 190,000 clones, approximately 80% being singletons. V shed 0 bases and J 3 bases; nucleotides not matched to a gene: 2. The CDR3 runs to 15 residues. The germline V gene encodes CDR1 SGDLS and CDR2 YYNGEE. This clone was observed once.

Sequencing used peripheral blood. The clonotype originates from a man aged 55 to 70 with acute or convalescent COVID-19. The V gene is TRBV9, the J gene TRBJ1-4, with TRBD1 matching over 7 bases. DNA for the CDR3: TGTGCCAGCAGCGTAGAGGGACAGCCTAATGAAAAACTGTTTTTT. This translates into CASSVEGQPNEKLFF.